This T cell receptor (beta chain) was documented in a study of T cells expressing NK-cell markers. Study at large: Repertoire data for TCR beta were derived from sorted T cells (CD3+CD56+NKG2C+, CD3+CD56+NKG2C- and CD3+CD56-NKG2C+).

For each CDR3 protein, TCRdb gives one entry from its re-call of the 5' RACE reads, without DNA. This table lists roughly 390,000 distinct CDR3 sequences. The CDR3 has 14 amino acids. Germline V gives CDR1 MNHNS, CDR2 SASEGT. The sequenced sample consisted of blood T cells: a sorted CD56 or NKG2C T cell subset, CD4+ or CD8+ T cells, or bulk PBMC T cells (not recorded which). The chain has TRBV6-1 and TRBJ2-7; the TRBD1 assignment by TCRdb is unverifiable without DNA. The source of this sequence is a man aged 18-75 years in good health. CDR3 amino acids: CASGPGGSSYEQYF.